This T cell receptor beta chain originates from a study of identical twins. This clonotype turned up a few times. V shed 1 base, J shed 8 bases, and the junction held 9 bases outside the gene matches. The CDR3 is made up of 15 amino acids. The germline gives CDR1 SQVTM, CDR2 ANQGSEA. TCRdb re-derived calls from the 5' RACE reads in MiXCR, one entry per CDR3 protein. Altogether about 900,000 distinct CDR3 sequences are present, more than 9% being singletons, with the ten largest covering around 1.6%. The data were also submitted as part of a second study, on yellow fever vaccine responses in identical twins.

This receptor was obtained from a woman under 30 in good health. Sequencing was done on a sample of PBMCs. The chain recombines TRBV29-1 with TRBJ2-1; TRBD2 aligns across 9 bases. CDR3 in DNA: TGCAGCGTTGAAGTAGTGGCGGGGGGGCCGGATGAGCAGTTCTTC. As protein: CSVEVVAGGPDEQFF.